This TCR beta chain was captured in a study of T cell responses to AZD1222 COVID-19 vaccine. Background on the study: Recipients boosted at about 4 weeks or about 12 weeks are pooled.

Profiling relied on immunoSEQ multiplex PCR, and the TCRdb table lists in-frame clones only, not all of them. Altogether more than 60,000 clones are present, 87% being singletons, with the ten largest covering roughly 24%. Concerning this clone itself: As yet, its antigen is unknown.

The CDR3 totals 11 residues. CDR1 LNHDA and CDR2 SQIVND come from the germline V gene (reference sequence). The V gene lost 6 bases and the J gene lost 4 bases, with 3 bases spanning the gap. General observations from the study: The span of vaccine-associated CD4 TCRs extended across spike, with dominance at 160-218 and 743-854. The donor group comprised mostly white British people and more females; the analysis possibly underestimated clonal diversity. Spike-specific TCR depth and breadth grew after two AZD1222 doses.

Material: peripheral blood, obtained on day 0 of AZD1222 vaccination. The chain carries TRBV19 and TRBJ2-2; D unresolved. The clonotype comes from an adult in good health. This chain's CDR3 is CASRGTGELFF. The CDR3 region has the DNA TGTGCCAGTAGGGGCACCGGGGAGCTGTTTTTT.